One sample yielded the 32 T cell receptor beta chains listed below, sequenced in a study of tissue T cells after allogeneic stem cell transplantation. Clones were read by immunoSEQ multiplex PCR, and TCRdb kept only the in-frame ones, dropping some. The sample lists 1,200 to 1,500 clones, roughly 74% occurring once. The source was stomach tissue, collected at autopsy. These receptors all come from a male patient between 35 and 75 years old with steroid-refractory graft-versus-host disease after an allogeneic stem cell transplant. T cells may partly derive from the graft donor.

This rearrangement joins TRBV18 to TRBJ2-1; no reliable D call. Trimming cost V 3 bases and J 7 bases, with 7 bases left between them. CDR3 size: 12 residues. Germline CDR1 is KGHSH and CDR2 is LQKENI. The DNA for the CDR3 is TGTGCCAGCTCACCGGGATGGAATGAGCAGTTCTTC. Translated: CASSPGWNEQFF.

This clone was recorded once. The CDR3 here is CATSPGGRETQYF. The CDR3 DNA reads as TGTGCCACCAGTCCCGGGGGGCGGGAGACCCAGTACTTC. This rearrangement joins TRBV24-1 to TRBJ2-5, with D possibly matching TRBD2 (7 bases). Germline loops: CDR1 KGHDR, CDR2 SFDVKD. The CDR3 is 13 amino acids. Trimming cost V 6 bases and J 5 bases, with 12 bases left between them.

The rearrangement uses TRBV7-6 and TRBJ2-3; D is ambiguous. Deletions cut 5 bases from V and 0 bases from J, with 15 bases between. This CDR3 has 16 amino acids. Germline V gene lookup returns CDR1 SGHVS and CDR2 FNYEAQ. The CDR3 loop is CASSLIQTLSTDTQYF. For the CDR3, the DNA is TGTGCCAGCAGCCTGATTCAGACTCTTAGCACAGATACGCAGTATTTT.

The chain couples TRBV2 to TRBJ2-2, with 8 bases that match TRBD1. J gave up 2 bases and V 10 bases, and 6 bases lay outside the gene matches. CDR1 and CDR2 from the germline V gene are SNHLY and FYNNEI. This CDR3 has 14 residues. CDR3 in DNA: TGTGCCACGACCGGGACAGGCAACACCGGGGAGCTGTTTTTT. Protein product: CATTGTGNTGELFF.

This sequence joins TRBV6-5 and TRBJ2-1; 8 positions match TRBD2. The CDR3 length is 14 residues. The V segment lost 8 bases and the J segment 2 bases; nucleotides outside the gene matches: 5. In germline, CDR1 is MNHEY, CDR2 SVGAGI. CDR3 region: CASVLSGAYNEQFF. Written as DNA, the CDR3 is TGTGCCAGCGTACTTAGCGGGGCCTACAATGAGCAGTTCTTC.

This chain joins TRBV30 and TRBJ2-5; possibly TRBD1 for D (6 bases). Deletions cut 6 bases from V and 4 bases from J, with 15 bases between. This CDR3 region has 13 residues. From germline, CDR1 is GTSNPN and CDR2 SVGIG (reference sequence). As DNA, the CDR3 is TGTGCCTGTGCAGGGGTAGCGCCAGAGACCCAGTACTTC. It codes for CACAGVAPETQYF.

This chain uses TRBV7-8 with TRBJ2-3; D is perhaps TRBD2 (7 bases). The CDR3 covers 17 residues. V was trimmed by 6 bases and J by 1 base, leaving 20 bases between them. Germline V gene lookup returns CDR1 SGHVS and CDR2 FQNEAQ. CDR3 amino acids: CASRHLVGGGGTDTQYF. As DNA, the CDR3 is TGTGCCAGCAGACACCTTGTAGGGGGAGGGGGCACAGATACGCAGTATTTT.

This clone has a handful of counts. The rearrangement uses TRBV6-2 or TRBV6-3 and TRBJ1-5; 9 bases are shared with TRBD1. Trimming took 5 bases from V and 2 from J; bases not matched to a gene: 7. This CDR3 contains 16 residues. Germline V lookup: CDR1 MNHEY, CDR2 SVGEGT. The CDR3 protein is CASSAGTGLGNQPQHF. The CDR3 DNA sequence: TGTGCCAGCAGTGCTGGGACAGGGCTGGGCAATCAGCCCCAGCATTTT.

The rearrangement joins TRBV25-1 to TRBJ1-5; the D gene is possibly TRBD1 (6 bases). V lost 4 bases, J lost 7 bases, and 11 bases lay in between. CDR3 length: 13 residues. Germline V gene lookup returns CDR1 MGHDK and CDR2 SYGVNS. The CDR3 DNA reads as TGTGCCAGCAGTGTGAGCGACAGGCAGCCCCAGCATTTT. Translating it yields CASSVSDRQPQHF.

This sequence joins TRBV11-3 and TRBJ2-3; D perhaps matches TRBD1 (8 bases). The CDR3 is 17 amino acids. CDR1 and CDR2 (germline): SGHNT, YENEEA. V was clipped by 5 bases and J by 3 bases, with 21 bases between them. The CDR3 here is CASSQNGQGGGTDTQYF. The CDR3 region has the DNA TGTGCCAGCAGCCAAAATGGACAGGGAGGGGGGACAGATACGCAGTATTTT.

This clone was seen just once. The V call is TRBV2, the J call TRBJ1-1, with TRBD1 matching over 7 bases. V was clipped by 5 bases and J by 5 bases; unmatched bases: 2. The CDR3 covers 12 residues. Germline values: CDR1 SNHLY, CDR2 FYNNEI. Here the CDR3 DNA reads TGTGCCAGCAGTACACAGGGGACTGAAGCTTTCTTT. This encodes CASSTQGTEAFF.

The rearrangement links TRBV5-1 to TRBJ2-3; D gene ambiguous. Germline V gene lookup returns CDR1 SGHRS and CDR2 YFSETQ. V lost 4 bases, J lost 4 bases, and 19 bases lay in between. This CDR3 is 16 amino acids long. CDR3 nucleotides: TGCGCCAGCAGCCTCGAGTGGGGTGGAAGGGCAGATACGCAGTATTTT. The encoded protein is CASSLEWGGRADTQYF.

This clone showed up just a few times. Because the CDR3's place on the DNA is in doubt, the DNA is left out and the CDR3 is given as listed by TCRdb. This sequence joins TRBV12-3 or TRBV12-4 and TRBJ1-2; the table assigns TRBD1, which was not confirmed against the DNA. Both ends counted, the CDR3 spans 11 residues. Here the CDR3 reads CASRQYFGYTF.

The gene calls are TRBV7-9 and TRBJ1-4; 9 nucleotides align to TRBD1. There are 14 residues in the CDR3. V lost 5 bases to trimming and J lost 7 bases; unmatched junction nucleotides: 5. Germline CDR1 and CDR2: SEHNR and FQNEAQ (reference sequence). CDR3 coding DNA: TGTGCCAGCAGCCTACGGACAGGGGCTGAAAAACTGTTTTTT. Translation gives CASSLRTGAEKLFF.

This chain connects TRBV6-5 to TRBJ2-7; 8 bases fit TRBD2. V dropped 6 bases and J dropped 2; count of bases not matched to a gene: 6. Looked up from germline, CDR1 is MNHEY and CDR2 is SVGAGI. The CDR3 length is 14 residues. The CDR3 DNA reads TGTGCCAGCAGGTTTGTCGGGGGGGCCTACGAGCAGTACTTC. Residues: CASRFVGGAYEQYF.

V gene TRBV6-5 combines with J gene TRBJ1-2; 10 bases match TRBD1. Per the germline V gene, CDR1 is MNHEY and CDR2 is SVGAGI. V dropped 0 bases and J dropped 8; count of bases not matched to a gene: 6. This CDR3 contains 15 residues. In DNA form, the CDR3 reads TGTGCCAGCAGTTACTCCCGACAGGGGGCTTGGGGCTACACCTTC. Translating gives CASSYSRQGAWGYTF.

This clone was observed once. The chain combines TRBV2 with TRBJ2-3; D possibly uses TRBD1 or TRBD2 (5 bases each). Trimming took 6 bases from V and 3 from J, leaving 10 bases between them. Germline values: CDR1 SNHLY, CDR2 FYNNEI. CDR3 size: 13 residues. The CDR3 region has the DNA TGTGCCAGCAGCACGGGGCAGACAGATACGCAGTATTTT. Its protein is CASSTGQTDTQYF.

V and J are TRBV27 and TRBJ1-1, with a tentative D call TRBD1 (5 bases). This CDR3 has 17 residues. The ends were cut back, 1 base at V and 4 bases at J, with 19 bases in the middle. Per the germline V gene, CDR1 is MNHEY and CDR2 is SMNVEV (reference sequence). The CDR3 protein is CASSLYPPGTGGTEAFF. Here the CDR3 DNA reads TGTGCCAGCAGTTTATATCCCCCTGGCACAGGAGGCACTGAAGCTTTCTTT.

CDR3 sequence reads: CASSRGQGADQPQHF. CDR3 DNA: TGTGCCAGCAGCCGAGGACAGGGGGCAGATCAGCCCCAGCATTTT. The rearrangement joins TRBV3-1 (or the pseudogene TRBV3-2) to TRBJ1-5, with 11 bases lining up with TRBD1. V was pared by 4 bases and J by 5 bases, with 4 bases of the junction left unmatched. CDR3 size: 15 residues. Germline V gene lookup returns CDR1 LGHDT and CDR2 YNNKEL (reference sequence).

This clone is termed large (0.1 to 1%). The V call is TRBV6-1, the J call TRBJ2-1; 7 nucleotides match TRBD1. Germline CDR1 MNHNS, CDR2 SASEGT. Trimming took 3 bases from V and 5 from J; bases not matched to a gene: 10. This CDR3 region has 16 residues. In DNA, the CDR3 is TGTGCCAGCAGTGATTTGGACAGGAGTGGGCACAATGAGCAGTTCTTC. Translation gives CASSDLDRSGHNEQFF.

The gene calls are TRBV6-4 and TRBJ2-5; D not certain. The CDR3 loop spans 15 amino acids. The V gene's germline CDR1 is MRHNA and CDR2 SNTAGT. Trimming removed 6 bases from V and 0 bases from J, with 14 bases in between. CDR3 sequence: CASSVHPGDQETQYF. The CDR3 DNA follows: TGTGCCAGCAGCGTCCACCCTGGGGACCAAGAGACCCAGTACTTC.

The J gene is TRBJ1-3, the V gene TRBV5-5; tentatively, D is TRBD1 (5 bases). CDR1 and CDR2 from the germline V gene are SGHKS and YYEKEE (reference sequence). The V gene lost 3 bases and the J gene lost 4 bases, with 17 bases spanning the gap. The CDR3 has 16 residues. CDR3 bases: TGTGCCAGCAGCTCGGAGATCCAGTGGGGGGGAAACACCATATATTTT. Amino acid sequence: CASSSEIQWGGNTIYF.

V and J are TRBV7-8 and TRBJ1-3; D gene uncertain. Trimming shortened V by 1 base and J by 0 bases, and 7 bases separated the two germline ends. CDR1 is SGHVS, CDR2 FQNEAQ, per germline. This CDR3 comprises 15 residues. CDR3 in amino acids: CASSLEIVSGNTIYF. The CDR3 DNA sequence: TGTGCCAGCAGCTTAGAAATCGTCTCTGGAAACACCATATATTTT.

V and J are TRBV5-1 and TRBJ1-6, with 7 bases matching TRBD1. This CDR3 region has 16 residues. Germline V CDR1 and CDR2: SGHRS, YFSETQ. The V gene end was trimmed by 4 bases and the J gene end by 7 bases; junction bases not matched to a gene: 11. The CDR3 DNA follows: TGCGCCAGCAGCCCCACCCTCGGACAGGAGAATTCACCCCTCCACTTT. Protein product: CASSPTLGQENSPLHF.

The chain couples TRBV12-3 or TRBV12-4 to TRBJ2-5, with D maybe TRBD2 (6 bases). The CDR3 consists of 13 residues. V was trimmed by 8 bases and J by 6 bases, leaving 16 bases between them. Here the CDR3 reads CASDTEGGKTQYF. The CDR3, as DNA: TGTGCCAGCGATACGGAGGGAGGAAAGACCCAGTACTTC.

The CDR3 region is CASSSASGGTYNEQFF. CDR3 coding DNA: TGTGCCAGCAGCTCAGCTAGCGGGGGGACCTACAATGAGCAGTTCTTC. The chain is built from TRBV7-2 and TRBJ2-1; 11 nucleotides match TRBD2. Germline V lookup: CDR1 SGHTA, CDR2 FQGNSA. The CDR3 has 16 amino acids. V was pared by 4 bases and J by 2 bases, with 4 bases of the junction left unmatched.

The chain is built from TRBV6-5 and TRBJ1-1; D remains unclear. V was clipped by 2 bases and J by 1 base, with 5 bases between them. This CDR3 spans 13 amino acids. Germline lookup yields CDR1 MNHEY and CDR2 SVGAGI. The CDR3 sequence is CASSYGRNTEAFF. The CDR3 nucleotides read TGTGCCAGCAGTTACGGGCGGAACACTGAAGCTTTCTTT.

The gene calls are TRBV10-2 and TRBJ2-3, with 9 bases lining up with TRBD2. The CDR3 loop spans 13 amino acids. Trimming took 10 bases from V and 0 from J; bases not matched to a gene: 2. CDR1 and CDR2 from the germline V gene are WSHSY and SAAADI. CDR3 bases: TGCGCCACTCTAGCGGGGAGCACAGATACGCAGTATTTT. Its translation is CATLAGSTDTQYF.

J is TRBJ2-1 and V is TRBV6-5; 7 bases agree with TRBD1. The germline V gene encodes CDR1 MNHEY and CDR2 SVGAGI. This CDR3 has 14 amino acids. The ends lost 11 bases at V and 0 bases at J; junction bases unmatched: 7. The CDR3 nucleotides are TGTGCCGCCCAGACAGGGAGCTCCTACAATGAGCAGTTCTTC. Its protein is CAAQTGSSYNEQFF.

This clone was seen only a few times. The chain joins TRBV10-2 to TRBJ1-1; TRBD1 matches at 10 bases. Trimming cost V 2 bases and J 5 bases; bases outside gene matches: 8. Germline CDR1 reads WSHSY; CDR2 reads SAAADI. This CDR3 is built from 16 residues. The CDR3 DNA reads TGCGCCAGCAGTGAGAGGGACAGGGGCGTTAATACTGAAGCTTTCTTT. It translates to CASSERDRGVNTEAFF.

The J gene is TRBJ2-7, the V gene TRBV10-1, with D unresolved. Germline CDR1 reads WNHNN; CDR2 reads SYGVQD (reference sequence). V dropped 3 bases and J dropped 6 bases, with 12 bases sitting between them. This CDR3 is 13 amino acids long. This CDR3 reads CASSDRLGSEQYF. The CDR3 region has the DNA TGCGCCAGCAGTGATCGTCTCGGTTCCGAGCAGTACTTC.

This rearrangement joins TRBV18 to TRBJ2-2; the match to TRBD2 covers 7 bases. Unmatched junction bases numbered 8, after V lost 6 bases and J lost 4 bases. CDR3 length: 15 amino acids. Germline lookup yields CDR1 KGHSH and CDR2 LQKENI. For the CDR3, the DNA is TGTGCCAGCTCGCGGGACTATACTATCACCGGGGAGCTGTTTTTT. Residues: CASSRDYTITGELFF.